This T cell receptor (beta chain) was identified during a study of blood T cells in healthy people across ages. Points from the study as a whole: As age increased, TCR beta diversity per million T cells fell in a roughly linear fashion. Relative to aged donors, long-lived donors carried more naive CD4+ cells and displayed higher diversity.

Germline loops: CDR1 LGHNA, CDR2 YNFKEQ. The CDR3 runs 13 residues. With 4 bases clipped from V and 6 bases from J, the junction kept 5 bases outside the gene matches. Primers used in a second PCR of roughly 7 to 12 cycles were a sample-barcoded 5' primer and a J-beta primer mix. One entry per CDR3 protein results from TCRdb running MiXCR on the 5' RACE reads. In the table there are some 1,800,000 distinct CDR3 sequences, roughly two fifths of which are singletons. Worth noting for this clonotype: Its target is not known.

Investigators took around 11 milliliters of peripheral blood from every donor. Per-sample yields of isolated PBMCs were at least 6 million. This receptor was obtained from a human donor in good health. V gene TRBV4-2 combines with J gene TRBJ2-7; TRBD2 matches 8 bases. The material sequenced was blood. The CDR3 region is CASSPKAGVEQYF. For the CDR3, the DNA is TGTGCCAGCAGCCCTAAAGCGGGGGTCGAGCAGTACTTC.